Below are 24 T cell receptor beta chains sequenced from a single sample in a study of blood T cell repertoires in COVID-19. Measured with immunoSEQ multiplex PCR; TCRdb has only the in-frame clones, and not every one. The repertoire holds 230,000 or so clones, about four fifths seen once, with 6.5% to 9% in the top ten. Sequencing used peripheral blood. The source is an elderly woman with COVID-19, enrolled during active disease.

This clone was detected only once. In DNA, the CDR3 is TGTGCCAGCAGTTACTCCCCGTTTGGGGCCAACGTCCTGACTTTC. Protein product: CASSYSPFGANVLTF. The J gene is TRBJ2-6, the V gene TRBV6-5; no firm D call. This CDR3 spans 15 amino acids. The V gene's germline CDR1 is MNHEY and CDR2 SVGAGI. V lost 0 bases to trimming and J lost 3 bases, with 6 bases between them.

The V and J genes are TRBV3-1 (or the pseudogene TRBV3-2) and TRBJ1-1, with D hard to call. The V end was cut by 4 bases, the J end by 1 base, with 7 bases between. CDR3 length: 13 amino acids. Germline V gene sequence: CDR1 LGHDT, CDR2 YNNKEL (reference sequence). CDR3 sequence reads: CASSLRQNTEAFF. CDR3 nucleotide sequence: TGTGCCAGCAGCCTCCGACAGAACACTGAAGCTTTCTTT.

The V gene is TRBV9, the J gene TRBJ1-1; weak D call: TRBD1 (5 bases). Deletions cut 0 bases from V and 1 base from J, with 10 bases between. Germline V gene data show CDR1 as SGDLS and CDR2 as YYNGEE. There are 15 residues in the CDR3. The CDR3 DNA reads as TGTGCCAGCAGCGTAGCTGAGACAGAGAACACTGAAGCTTTCTTT. Translating gives CASSVAETENTEAFF.

CDR3: CASTPNDNSPLHF. The DNA for the CDR3 is TGTGCCAGCACCCCTAACGATAATTCACCCCTCCACTTT. This sequence joins TRBV11-2 and TRBJ1-6; D remains unclear. V was trimmed by 7 bases and J by 5 bases, leaving 9 bases between them. The CDR3 is 13 residues long. The germline V gene encodes CDR1 SGHAT and CDR2 FQNNGV.

This clone was picked up one time. The chain carries TRBV11-2 and TRBJ2-1, with D possibly matching TRBD2 (6 bases). Trimming took 5 bases from V and 6 from J, leaving 17 bases between them. The CDR3 is 15 amino acids. Per the germline V gene, CDR1 is SGHAT and CDR2 is FQNNGV. The CDR3 nucleotides read TGTGCCAGCAGCGCGTTGGAGGGAAGAGGCAATGAGCAGTTCTTC. This sequence encodes CASSALEGRGNEQFF.

In this sample, this clone turned up many times. The gene calls are TRBV5-1 and TRBJ2-7; 7 bases are a match to TRBD1. Germline V lookup: CDR1 SGHRS, CDR2 YFSETQ. This CDR3 is built from 16 residues. V lost 5 bases, J lost 3 bases, and 14 bases stayed unmatched. The CDR3 here is CASSMLGTVGVYEQYF. The CDR3 DNA sequence: TGCGCCAGCAGTATGTTAGGGACAGTGGGGGTCTACGAGCAGTACTTC.

The chain links TRBV19 to TRBJ1-3; D unclear. Germline V CDR1 and CDR2: LNHDA, SQIVND (reference sequence). This CDR3 is 12 amino acids long. V lost 5 bases to trimming and J lost 6 bases, with 8 bases between them. The CDR3 loop is CASSQRENTIYF. CDR3 DNA: TGTGCCAGTAGTCAACGGGAAAACACCATATATTTT. The whole variable domain, remainder taken from reference TRBV19 and TRBJ1-3, is DGGITQSPKYLFRKEGQNVTLSCEQNLNHDAMYWYRQDPGQGLRLIYYSQIVNDFQKGDIAEGYSVSREKKESFPLTVTSAQKNPTAFYLCASSQRENTIYFGEGSWLTVV.

This clone was observed a single time. This chain connects TRBV27 to TRBJ2-3; 12 bases are shared with TRBD2. This CDR3 spans 18 amino acids. V shed 4 bases, J shed 0 bases, and the junction held 8 bases outside the gene matches. Germline lookup yields CDR1 MNHEY and CDR2 SMNVEV (reference sequence). The CDR3 coding sequence is TGTGCCAGCAGTTCTCTAGCGGGAGGGTTGGGTAGCACAGATACGCAGTATTTT. Translating gives CASSSLAGGLGSTDTQYF.

The V and J genes are TRBV29-1 and TRBJ2-1, with TRBD1 matching 9 bases. CDR3 size: 14 residues. Germline V gives CDR1 SQVTM, CDR2 ANQGSEA. V shed 4 bases, J shed 4 bases, and the junction held 5 bases outside the gene matches. DNA for the CDR3: TGCAGCGTTGTGAACAGGGGGCAGTACAATGAGCAGTTCTTC. Encoded protein: CSVVNRGQYNEQFF.

The rearrangement uses TRBV10-3 and TRBJ1-6; tentative D call: TRBD1 (6 bases). CDR1 is ENHRY, CDR2 SYGVKD, per germline. Deletions cut 3 bases from V and 4 bases from J, with 13 bases between. CDR3 length equals 16 residues. CDR3 region: CAISDGTGQYNSPLHF. The CDR3 DNA sequence: TGTGCCATCAGTGATGGTACAGGGCAATATAATTCACCCCTCCACTTT.

The CDR3 spells CATSDRASGGPNEQFF. In DNA form, the CDR3 reads TGTGCCACCAGTGATCGTGCTAGCGGGGGGCCCAATGAGCAGTTCTTC. The gene calls are TRBV24-1 and TRBJ2-1; 11 bases are a match to TRBD2. The CDR3 consists of 16 residues. Germline CDR1 reads KGHDR; CDR2 reads SFDVKD. The trim removed 3 bases at V and 6 bases at J, leaving 6 bases unmatched.

This rearrangement joins TRBV19 to TRBJ2-1; TRBD1 aligns across 10 bases. Germline V gene data show CDR1 as LNHDA and CDR2 as SQIVND (reference sequence). The CDR3 contains 15 residues. Trimming cost V 5 bases and J 5 bases; bases outside gene matches: 6. The CDR3 loop is CASSADRGRNNEQFF. CDR3 nucleotide sequence: TGTGCCAGTAGTGCCGACAGGGGGCGCAACAATGAGCAGTTCTTC.

The J gene is TRBJ1-6, the V gene TRBV5-6; 8 bases are shared with TRBD1. This CDR3 is 16 amino acids long. Germline loops: CDR1 SGHDT, CDR2 YYEEEE. The trim removed 0 bases at V and 8 bases at J, leaving 7 bases unmatched. As DNA, the CDR3 is TGTGCCAGCAGCTTGGATCTGGACAGGGTTGATTCACCCCTCCACTTT. This sequence encodes CASSLDLDRVDSPLHF.

J is TRBJ2-7 and V is TRBV18, with TRBD1 matching over 7 bases. Germline lookup yields CDR1 KGHSH and CDR2 LQKENI. The CDR3 loop spans 15 amino acids. The ends lost 4 bases at V and 2 bases at J; junction bases unmatched: 8. CDR3 region: CASSRTGVGPYEQYF. Written as DNA, the CDR3 is TGTGCCAGCTCACGTACAGGGGTCGGGCCCTACGAGCAGTACTTC.

The chain links TRBV4-2 to TRBJ1-6, with D perhaps matching TRBD1 (6 bases). V was pared by 1 base and J by 9 bases, with 25 bases between. Germline CDR1 is LGHNA and CDR2 is YNFKEQ. This CDR3 is 19 amino acids long. This chain's CDR3 is CASSQAVYPGSQGFSPLHF. CDR3 in DNA: TGTGCCAGCAGCCAAGCAGTGTATCCGGGCTCCCAGGGGTTTTCACCCCTCCACTTT.

The gene calls are TRBV11-3 and TRBJ2-1, with 8 bases identical to TRBD2. CDR1 is SGHNT and CDR2 is YENEEA in the germline V gene. Losses at the gene ends were 1 base for V and 7 bases for J; bases not matched to a gene: 9. CDR3 length: 16 residues. The CDR3 spells CASSLVAGKLGNEQFF. CDR3 in DNA: TGTGCCAGCAGCTTAGTAGCGGGGAAATTGGGGAATGAGCAGTTCTTC.

The gene calls are TRBV28 and TRBJ1-6, with D possibly being TRBD1 (5 bases). This CDR3 is built from 13 residues. Trimming stripped 7 bases from V and 9 bases from J, with 13 bases between. Germline V CDR1 and CDR2: MDHEN, SYDVKM. The CDR3 DNA reads TGTGCCAGCAACAGGATCTTTTCTTCACCCCTCCACTTT. Translating it yields CASNRIFSSPLHF.

The gene calls are TRBV30 and TRBJ2-1, with 8 bases matching TRBD1. The CDR3 sequence is 13 residues long. Trimming removed 1 base from V and 4 bases from J; junction bases left unmatched: 0. Germline assignment: CDR1 GTSNPN and CDR2 SVGIG (reference sequence). CDR3 loop: CAWSDRGYNEQFF. The CDR3 DNA reads as TGTGCCTGGAGTGACAGGGGGTACAATGAGCAGTTCTTC.

In its sample, this clone was seen once. CDR3 loop: CASSDQYQETQYF. The CDR3, as DNA: TGTGCCAGCAGTGACCAGTACCAAGAGACCCAGTACTTC. J is TRBJ2-5 and V is TRBV2, with D unresolved. V lost 3 bases and J 0 bases, leaving 5 bases between the germline ends. CDR1 and CDR2 from the germline V gene are SNHLY and FYNNEI. This CDR3 has 13 residues.

J is TRBJ1-4 and V is TRBV7-9; D is possibly TRBD1 (6 bases). The V and J ends lost 11 bases and 4 bases respectively, with 11 bases between them. Germline CDR1 is SEHNR and CDR2 is FQNEAQ (reference sequence). The CDR3 contains 12 residues. The CDR3 nucleotides are TGTGCCGGGGGCTCCGGTAATGAAAAACTGTTTTTT. This codes for CAGGSGNEKLFF.

This chain connects TRBV5-1 to TRBJ2-1, with D perhaps matching TRBD1 (5 bases). V was pared by 1 base and J by 5 bases, with 7 bases between. This CDR3 has 13 residues. CDR1 and CDR2 from the germline V gene are SGHRS and YFSETQ. The CDR3 sequence: CASSLMTDNEQFF. DNA for the CDR3: TGCGCCAGCAGCTTGATGACAGACAATGAGCAGTTCTTC.

CDR3 nucleotides: TGTGCCAGCAGCCAAGGCGGACTAGCGGGGAATGAGCAGTTCTTC. As protein: CASSQGGLAGNEQFF. The V and J genes are TRBV4-2 and TRBJ2-1; 12 positions match TRBD2. The CDR3 consists of 15 residues. The germline gives CDR1 LGHNA, CDR2 YNFKEQ. The V gene end was trimmed by 1 base and the J gene end by 7 bases; junction bases not matched to a gene: 2.

The chain employs TRBV5-1 and TRBJ1-3; TRBD1 might be the D (6 bases). The ends were cut back, 0 bases at V and 3 bases at J, with 10 bases in the middle. Looked up from germline, CDR1 is SGHRS and CDR2 is YFSETQ. CDR3 length: 15 amino acids. In nucleotides, the CDR3 is TGCGCCAGCAGCTTGGTGGGGGCGTATGGAAACACCATATATTTT. As protein: CASSLVGAYGNTIYF. Combining the CDR3 with reference TRBV5-1 and TRBJ1-3 gives the whole variable domain KAGVTQTPRYLIKTRGQQVTLSCSPISGHRSVSWYQQTPGQGLQFLFEYFSETQRNKGNFPGRFSGRQFSNSRSEMNVSTLELGDSALYLCASSLVGAYGNTIYFGEGSWLTVV.

This chain connects TRBV5-6 to TRBJ1-3; maybe TRBD1 (6 bases). V dropped 4 bases and J dropped 0 bases, with 11 bases sitting between them. Per the germline V gene, CDR1 is SGHDT and CDR2 is YYEEEE. This CDR3 is built from 15 residues. As DNA, the CDR3 is TGTGCCAGCAGCAGGAGGGGGGGCTCTGGAAACACCATATATTTT. It encodes CASSRRGGSGNTIYF.